This TCR beta chain originates from a study of cytomegalovirus exposure and HLA in healthy donors. Study conclusions and caveats: Under in vitro conditions, three CMV-associated chains were confirmed as specific for CMV antigens.

The PCR used 60 Vbeta and 13 Jbeta primers. Libraries were prepared by immunoSEQ multiplex PCR; TCRdb keeps only in-frame clonotypes and omits some of them. The repertoire includes 150,000 to 200,000 clones, roughly 84% of them detected once, and around 0.27% sits in the top ten. V shed 0 bases, J shed 4 bases, and the junction held 14 bases outside the gene matches. The CDR3 contains 18 residues. The germline CDR1 and CDR2 sequences are GTSNPN and SVGIG (reference sequence). A remark on this clone: Antigen specificity is unknown.

The chain carries TRBV30 and TRBJ2-5; TRBD1 matches 10 bases. The specimen was PBMCs. The sequence came from a boy aged 5-17 years in good health and CMV-seronegative. The CDR3 region has the DNA TGTGCCTGGAGTGTAGGCCTGTTTGGGACAGGGGATGTAGAGACCCAGTACTTC. It encodes CAWSVGLFGTGDVETQYF.